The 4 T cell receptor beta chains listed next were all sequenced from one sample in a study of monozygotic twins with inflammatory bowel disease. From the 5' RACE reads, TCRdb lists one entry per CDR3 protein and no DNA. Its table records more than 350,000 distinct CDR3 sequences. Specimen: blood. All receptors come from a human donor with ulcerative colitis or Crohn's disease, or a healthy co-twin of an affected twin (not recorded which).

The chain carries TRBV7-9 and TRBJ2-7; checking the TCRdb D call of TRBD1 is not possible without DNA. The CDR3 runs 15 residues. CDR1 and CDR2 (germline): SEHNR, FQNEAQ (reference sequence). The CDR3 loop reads CASSWDRGTFDEQYF.

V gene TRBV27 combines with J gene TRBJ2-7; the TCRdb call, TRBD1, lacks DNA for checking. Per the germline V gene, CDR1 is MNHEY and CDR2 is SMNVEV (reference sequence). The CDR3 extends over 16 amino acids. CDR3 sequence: CASSQGPGGLSYEQYF.

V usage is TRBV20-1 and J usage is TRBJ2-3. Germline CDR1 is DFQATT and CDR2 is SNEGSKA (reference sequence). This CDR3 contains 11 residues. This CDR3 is CSAPDWDTQYF.

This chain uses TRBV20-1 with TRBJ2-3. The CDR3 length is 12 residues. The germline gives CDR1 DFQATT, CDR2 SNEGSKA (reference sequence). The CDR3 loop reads CSARDTADTQYF.